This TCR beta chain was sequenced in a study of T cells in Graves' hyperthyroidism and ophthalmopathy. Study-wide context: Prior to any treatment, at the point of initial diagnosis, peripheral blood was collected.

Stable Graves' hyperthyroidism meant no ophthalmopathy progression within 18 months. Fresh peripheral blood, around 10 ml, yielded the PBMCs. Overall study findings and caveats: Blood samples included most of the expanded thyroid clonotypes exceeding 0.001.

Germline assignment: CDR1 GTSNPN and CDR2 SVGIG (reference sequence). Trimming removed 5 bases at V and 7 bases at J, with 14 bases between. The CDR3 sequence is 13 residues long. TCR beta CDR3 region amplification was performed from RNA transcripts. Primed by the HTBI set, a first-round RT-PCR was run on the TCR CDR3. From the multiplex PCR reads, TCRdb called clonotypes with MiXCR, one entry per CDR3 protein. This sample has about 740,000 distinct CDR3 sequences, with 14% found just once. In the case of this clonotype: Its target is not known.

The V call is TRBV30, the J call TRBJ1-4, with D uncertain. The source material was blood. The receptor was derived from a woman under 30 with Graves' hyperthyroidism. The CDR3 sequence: CAWAGVASEKLFF. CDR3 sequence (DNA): TGTGCCTGGGCCGGGGTGGCAAGTGAAAAACTGTTTTTT.